What follows describes a single T cell receptor beta chain. Its antigen is still unknown. No per-base quality is available; no much larger clone lies one base away. Only healthy Caucasian donors were included. Three pairs of female monozygotic twins, all aged 18 to 29 years, were included in the twin cohort. Peripheral blood mononuclear cells were used as the source from which RNA for TCR libraries was isolated. The record originates from a study of identical twins (dated by TCRdb to about 2016). For context, the study as a whole: To test whether fetal clonotypes persist, this study deep-sequenced TCR alpha and beta repertoires from monozygotic twins, from unrelated adults of various ages, and from cord blood. Replicate twin experiments were performed at different times using different library preparation protocols to rule out contamination.

CDR1 and CDR2 are drawn from the germline V gene: SNHLY, FYNNEI. Trimming removed 6 bases from V and 2 bases from J, leaving 14 bases between the germline ends. Its CDR3 holds 14 amino acids, cysteine through phenylalanine. This entry keeps only the CDR3 DNA: 42 bases, framed from base 1. Overall results and qualifications from the work: Zero-insertion analyses could be partly confounded by invariant T cells such as MAIT and iNKT, although diverse VJ usage argued against such confounding for most clonotypes. Compared with coincidental sharing between unrelated individuals, out-of-frame TCR alpha sequences shared between twins had an excess of sequences with low generation probability. Because the same donors could not be followed over many years, the conclusions depended on cross-sectional statistical analysis. A weaker excess of twin sharing was found in beta out-of-frame sequences because the signal-to-noise ratio was lowered by fewer shared sequences. In monozygotic twins, recombination models systematically underestimated out-of-frame TCR alpha sharing, but the models matched the sharing seen between unrelated individuals. Abundant cord blood beta clonotypes carried fewer insertions; young adult naive repertoires showed a weaker similar trend, while memory repertoires showed none.

Library preparation was by 5' RACE. The sample was run on an Illumina HiSeq 2000. Template switching introduced a universal primer binding site; the final cDNA contained a unique molecular identifier, enabling accurate counting of TCR cDNA molecules. Specific primers in the conserved constant-segment region were used to synthesize first-strand cDNA for the TCR alpha and beta chains. To control for contamination, every cDNA library was double barcoded, receiving both a SMART-Mk sample barcode and Illumina barcodes. TruSeq adapter sequences, together with Illumina sample barcodes, were added in two successive PCR steps. The Illumina HiSeq platform was used with custom primers to sequence TCR alpha and beta cDNA libraries. The study's processing was this. Unique molecular identifiers were extracted from raw reads with MiGEC, and CDR3 positions were determined with MiXCR. Recombination models were inferred per individual with the repgenHMM and IGoR tools using an EM algorithm. The tcR package in R was used for shared clonotype analysis, with sharing normalized by the product of cloneset sizes. To study raw recombination without the effects of thymic and clonal selection, out-of-frame nonproductive sequences were analyzed. TCRdb reprocessing: public reads trimmed at Q25 with fastp, clones called with MiXCR, in-frame beta chains kept. A single entry per CDR3 protein holds the most common genes and DNA from its merged rows. V and J calls and clone size were set by TCRdb, not the authors. The sample profile shows about 660,000 distinct CDR3 sequences; 8.5% to 9% of them were found once. The top ten clonotypes cover about 0.98% of the sample.

This sample also belongs to another study, concerning yellow fever vaccine responses in identical twins. The second paper further reports: The authors reported that the T cell response to vaccination in identical twins appeared partly convergent and partly personalized. In the study, vaccine-responding T cell clones were precisely tracked in identical twins.

The sequence came from a woman younger than 35 in good health. Recombination connected TRBV2 to TRBJ2-7; perhaps TRBD1 is the D gene, with 6 bases matching. The source material was PBMCs. In nucleotides, the sequence is TGTGCCAGCAGACCCACGGGACAAACCTACGAGCAGTACTTC. The encoded protein is CASRPTGQTYEQYF.